Listed here are 2 T cell receptor beta chains from one sample, sequenced in a study of identical twins (dated by TCRdb to the mid-2010s). Library creation used 5' RACE. The data were produced on an Illumina HiSeq 2000. The public reads were run again by TCRdb, first through fastp at Q25 and then through MiXCR, and only productive beta chains were kept. Rows are combined by CDR3 protein, so each entry shows the most common genes and DNA. For this sample there are 350,000 to 450,000 distinct CDR3 sequences; 15% to 20% appear just once. 9.5% to 15% of the sample rests with the top ten. The sequencing input was naive T cells sorted from blood. The cell subset or site label here, explained by the study, means: cells isolated with a human naive T-cell isolation kit. The source of these receptors is a middle-aged man in good health.

This clonotype occurred many times. The gene calls are TRBV10-3 and TRBJ2-1, with 10 nucleotides matching TRBD2. With V trimmed by 5 bases and J by 12 bases, 10 bases remained unmatched. This CDR3 is built from 14 residues. Germline CDR1 reads ENHRY; CDR2 reads SYGVKD. CDR3 loop: CAISMSSGSSGQFF. The CDR3, as DNA: TGTGCCATCAGTATGTCTAGCGGGAGCTCGGGGCAGTTCTTC.

In this sample, this clonotype turned up a few times. The DNA for the CDR3 is TGCGCCAGCAGCCAAGTAGGGACAGGGGTTACAGATACGCAGTATTTT. It is translated as CASSQVGTGVTDTQYF. V usage is TRBV4-1 and J usage is TRBJ2-3; TRBD1 matches at 10 bases. Losses at the gene ends were 1 base for V and 3 bases for J; bases not matched to a gene: 4. The CDR3 extends over 16 amino acids. Germline V gene data show CDR1 as MGHRA and CDR2 as YSYEKL.